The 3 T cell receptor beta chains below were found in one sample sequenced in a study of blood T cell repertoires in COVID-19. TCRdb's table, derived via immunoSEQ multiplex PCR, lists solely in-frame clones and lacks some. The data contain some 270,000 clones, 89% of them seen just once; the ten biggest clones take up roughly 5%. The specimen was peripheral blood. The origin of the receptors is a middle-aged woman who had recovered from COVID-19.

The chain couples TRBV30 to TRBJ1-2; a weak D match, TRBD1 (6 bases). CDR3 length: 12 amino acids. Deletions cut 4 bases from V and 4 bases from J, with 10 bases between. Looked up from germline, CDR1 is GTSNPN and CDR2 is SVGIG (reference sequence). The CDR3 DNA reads TGTGCCTGGACAGGGGATGGCTATGGCTACACCTTC. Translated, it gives CAWTGDGYGYTF.

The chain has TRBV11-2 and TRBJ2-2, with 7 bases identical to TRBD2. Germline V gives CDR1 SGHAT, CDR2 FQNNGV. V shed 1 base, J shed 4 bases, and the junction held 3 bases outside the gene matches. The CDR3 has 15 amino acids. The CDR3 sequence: CASSLVGEGTGELFF. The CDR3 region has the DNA TGTGCCAGCAGCTTAGTGGGGGAGGGCACCGGGGAGCTGTTTTTT.

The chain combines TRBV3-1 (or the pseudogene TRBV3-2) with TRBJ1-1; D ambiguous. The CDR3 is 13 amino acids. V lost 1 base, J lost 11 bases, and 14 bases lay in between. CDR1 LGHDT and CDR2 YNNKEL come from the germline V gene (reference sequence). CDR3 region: CASSQGHRRRAFF. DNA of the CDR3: TGTGCCAGCAGCCAAGGACACCGACGGAGGGCTTTCTTT.